A single sample gave rise to the 15 T cell receptor beta chains below, sequenced in a study of T cell changes during pregnancy in multiple sclerosis. Sequencing was performed with immunoSEQ multiplex PCR; in TCRdb, only in-frame clones are kept and a portion is missing. The repertoire holds about 80,000 clones, with 92% as singletons. The source material was peripheral blood, sampled before pregnancy. All receptors derive from a female donor with multiple sclerosis, enrolled in a pregnancy study.

The chain recombines TRBV9 with TRBJ2-1; D may be TRBD2 (5 bases). Trimming took 2 bases from V and 7 from J, leaving 13 bases between them. This CDR3 is 14 amino acids long. Germline CDR1 is SGDLS and CDR2 is YYNGEE. The CDR3: CASSVGPGGNEQFF. The CDR3 region has the DNA TGTGCCAGCAGCGTGGGCCCCGGCGGGAATGAGCAGTTCTTC.

This chain links TRBV7-9 with TRBJ2-2, with 9 bases identical to TRBD2. Germline assignment: CDR1 SEHNR and CDR2 FQNEAQ (reference sequence). Trimming took 5 bases from V and 7 from J; bases not matched to a gene: 20. The CDR3 sequence is 19 residues long. The CDR3 nucleotides read TGTGCCAGCAGCCCCAGCATCACCGGGACTAGCAGCTCATTCGGGGAGCTGTTTTTT. Encoded protein: CASSPSITGTSSSFGELFF.

V gene TRBV19 combines with J gene TRBJ1-1, with unresolved D. Trimming pared 3 bases from V and 10 bases from J, leaving 18 bases between. Germline V gene lookup returns CDR1 LNHDA and CDR2 SQIVND (reference sequence). This CDR3 contains 14 residues. In DNA form, the CDR3 reads TGTGCCAGTAGTATCGGGCGAGGGTTTGAAGGAGCTTTCTTT. Translating gives CASSIGRGFEGAFF.

The chain is built from TRBV28 and TRBJ1-2; D uncertain. This CDR3 spans 14 amino acids. In germline, CDR1 is MDHEN, CDR2 SYDVKM. The germline V and J ends were trimmed by 6 bases and 2 bases, with 13 bases remaining between them. The CDR3 spells CASRGGRANYGYTF. The CDR3 DNA reads TGTGCCAGCAGGGGAGGACGGGCAAACTATGGCTACACCTTC.

As for this clone: A junction end diverges from the germline sequence, so it may reflect a read error. This chain joins TRBV7-7 and TRBJ2-1; 10 nucleotides agree with TRBD2. This CDR3 spans 15 amino acids. Germline assignment: CDR1 SSHAT and CDR2 FNYEAQ (reference sequence). The CDR3 spells CASSLDSSGSNEQFF. As DNA, the CDR3 is TGTGCTAGCAGCTTAGATTCTAGCGGGAGCAATGAGCAGTTCTTC.

The V gene is TRBV13, the J gene TRBJ2-7; TRBD1 is a possible D gene (7 bases). Germline-derived CDR1 and CDR2 are PRHDT and FYEKMQ (reference sequence). There are 16 residues in the CDR3. V lost 3 bases and J lost 12, with 27 bases in between. The CDR3 nucleotides read TGTGCCAGCAGCTTGGGGGGAGGAGGGGGCCTTCAAAGCAGGTACTTC. It specifies CASSLGGGGGLQSRYF.

The chain carries TRBV6-6 and TRBJ1-5; possibly TRBD1 for D (5 bases). Germline CDR1 is MNHNY and CDR2 is SVGAGI (reference sequence). The CDR3 is made up of 14 amino acids. V was clipped by 7 bases and J by 4 bases, with 14 bases between them. The CDR3 here is CASTWQGGNQPQHF. CDR3 in DNA: TGTGCCAGCACCTGGCAGGGCGGAAATCAGCCCCAGCATTTT.

J is TRBJ1-4 and V is TRBV7-8, with D possibly TRBD1 on 6 matching bases. Trimming took 3 bases from V and 4 from J, leaving 9 bases between them. The CDR3 spans 14 residues. The germline gives CDR1 SGHVS, CDR2 FQNEAQ. For the CDR3, the DNA is TGTGCCAGCAGCTTTGGCAGGGGTAATGAAAAACTGTTTTTT. Its translation: CASSFGRGNEKLFF. The variable domain in full, completed from reference TRBV7-8 and TRBJ1-4, reads GAGVSQSPRYKVAKRGQDVALRCDPISGHVSLFWYQQALGQGPEFLTYFQNEAQLDKSGLPSDRFFAERPEGSVSTLKIQRTQQEDSAVYLCASSFGRGNEKLFFGSGTQLSVL.

The V call is TRBV4-2, the J call TRBJ2-1, with 14 bases matching TRBD2. The J segment lost 8 bases and the V segment lost 2 bases, leaving 2 bases of the junction unmatched. From germline, CDR1 is LGHNA and CDR2 YNFKEQ. The CDR3 length is 15 residues. The CDR3 region is CASSQSGLAGDEQFF. The CDR3 DNA sequence: TGTGCCAGCAGCCAATCGGGACTAGCGGGAGATGAGCAGTTCTTC.

The V call is TRBV7-9, the J call TRBJ2-1; D is perhaps TRBD2 (5 bases). Germline lookup yields CDR1 SEHNR and CDR2 FQNEAQ (reference sequence). The CDR3 runs 19 residues. Between the trimmed V and J ends, which lost 0 bases and 7 bases, there was a span of 25 bases. The CDR3 DNA reads TGTGCCAGCAGCTTAGCGCTGGGAACTAGAGTGGGAATTAGAAATGAGCAGTTCTTC. Amino acid sequence: CASSLALGTRVGIRNEQFF. The whole variable domain, remainder taken from reference TRBV7-9 and TRBJ2-1, is DTGVSQNPRHKITKRGQNVTFRCDPISEHNRLYWYRQTLGQGPEFLTYFQNEAQLEKSRLLSDRFSAERPKGSFSTLEIQRTEQGDSAMYLCASSLALGTRVGIRNEQFFGPGTRLTVL.

This chain joins TRBV11-1 and TRBJ1-5; D perhaps matches TRBD1 (5 bases). This CDR3 spans 15 amino acids. Germline loops: CDR1 SGHAT, CDR2 FQDESV (reference sequence). Trimming stripped 1 base from V and 1 base from J, with 8 bases between. The CDR3 reads CASSLGTLSNQPQHF. CDR3 coding DNA: TGTGCCAGCAGCTTAGGGACACTGAGCAATCAGCCCCAGCATTTT.

CDR3 in DNA: TGCAGCGTTGAAGATAGGAAAGGACTAGCGAGACCCGGGGAGCTGTTTTTT. The encoded protein is CSVEDRKGLARPGELFF. J is TRBJ2-2 and V is TRBV29-1, with 9 bases identical to TRBD2. V lost 0 bases, J lost 6 bases, and 11 bases stayed unmatched. The CDR3 length is 17 residues. Germline CDR1 reads SQVTM; CDR2 reads ANQGSEA.

The V gene is TRBV4-1, the J gene TRBJ2-5; a possible D gene is TRBD2 (5 bases). CDR1 is MGHRA and CDR2 is YSYEKL in the germline V gene. Trimming removed 1 base at V and 1 base at J, with 7 bases between. This CDR3 has 14 residues. For the CDR3, the DNA is TGCGCCAGCAGCCAAGTCCGGGGCCAAGAGACCCAGTACTTC. The encoded protein is CASSQVRGQETQYF.

This sequence joins TRBV14 and TRBJ2-7; tentative D call: TRBD2 (5 bases). The CDR3 is 15 amino acids. V lost 0 bases, J lost 2 bases, and 11 bases lay in between. Germline lookup yields CDR1 SGHDN and CDR2 FVKESK. CDR3 bases: TGTGCCAGCAGCCAAGACCGGGGAATAACCTACGAGCAGTACTTC. It encodes CASSQDRGITYEQYF.

V is TRBV5-1 and J is TRBJ1-2; the match to TRBD1 covers 9 bases. Trimming at V came to 7 bases and at J to 4 bases, leaving 11 bases not matched to a gene. The CDR3 covers 15 residues. The germline CDR1 and CDR2 sequences are SGHRS and YFSETQ. This CDR3 is CASGQQGATPYGYTF. CDR3 nucleotide sequence: TGCGCCAGCGGCCAACAGGGGGCGACTCCCTATGGCTACACCTTC.